Each of the 2 T cell receptor beta chains below was sequenced from the same sample in a study of CD8 T cells in Susac syndrome. Random hexamers primed reverse transcription of about 0.45 to 1 ug RNA. One entry per CDR3 protein results from TCRdb running MiXCR on the immunoSEQ multiplex PCR reads. The repertoire includes about 300,000 distinct CDR3 sequences, roughly 85% of them detected once, and 0.2% to 0.25% sits in the top ten. Source material: CD8+ T cells from PBMCs. The receptors were sampled from a human donor with multiple sclerosis.

This clonotype was recorded only once. V usage is TRBV30 and J usage is TRBJ1-6; TRBD1 matches 7 bases. Germline CDR1 and CDR2: GTSNPN and SVGIG (reference sequence). Trimming removed 1 base from V and 6 bases from J; junction bases left unmatched: 3. The CDR3 length is 14 residues. CDR3 in DNA: TGTGCCTGGAGTGAAACAGGGGTTAATTCACCCCTCCACTTT. This encodes CAWSETGVNSPLHF.

This rearrangement joins TRBV29-1 to TRBJ1-2, with a tentative D call TRBD1 (5 bases). CDR1 and CDR2 (germline): SQVTM, ANQGSEA. V was cut by 7 bases and J by 3 bases, with 15 bases left in between. The CDR3 runs to 13 residues. In DNA form, the CDR3 reads TGCAGCGCCCCGGTTGGGGCAGACTATGGCTACACCTTC. It encodes CSAPVGADYGYTF.